Listed below are T cell receptor beta chains from one sample, sequenced in a study of cytomegalovirus exposure and HLA in healthy donors. Here immunoSEQ multiplex PCR was the method, and the copy in TCRdb shows in-frame clones only, minus some. This sample carries 100,000 to 150,000 clones, roughly 78% of them seen once, and the ten largest clones take approximately 9%. The source material was PBMCs. These receptors were collected from a man aged 30 to 45 in good health and CMV-seropositive. The CDR3 runs from the conserved cysteine through the conserved F or W. A D gene is named only where the DNA matches it firmly. Clone size, where shown, is once, few, many, or a class for clones that have expanded.

j_call	v_call	d_call	clone_size	cdr3_nt	cdr3_aa
TRBJ2-5	TRBV18	TRBD2	.	TGTGCCAGCTCCCCGCAAACGGGGGGCCAAGAGACCCAGTACTTC	CASSPQTGGQETQYF
TRBJ1-1	TRBV5-3	.	once	TGTGCCAGAAGCGGAGCAGGGAGGTTGTGGGGCACTGAAGCTTTCTTT	CARSGAGRLWGTEAFF
TRBJ1-1	TRBV30	TRBD1	once	TGTGCCTGGAGTCCAAGACAGGGGGCGAGGACTGAAGCTTTCTTT	CAWSPRQGARTEAFF
TRBJ1-5	TRBV28	.	.	TGTGCCAGCAGTTTGAGAACCAATCAGCCCCAGCATTTT	CASSLRTNQPQHF
TRBJ1-2	TRBV2	.	.	TGTGCCAGCAGTGAAGATGGCGGAATTGCCGGCTACACCTTC	CASSEDGGIAGYTF
TRBJ1-1	TRBV27	TRBD1	.	TGTGCCAGCAGCCGCCCTGGGACAGAAGGAGTAGCTTTCTTT	CASSRPGTEGVAFF
TRBJ1-1	TRBV9	TRBD1	.	TGTGCCAGCAGCCCTCAGGGGGCGCAGACTGAAGCTTTCTTT	CASSPQGAQTEAFF
TRBJ1-5	TRBV5-1	.	.	TGCGCCAGCAGCTTGACAGGGTATCAGCCCCAGCATTTT	CASSLTGYQPQHF
TRBJ1-2	TRBV5-1	.	.	TGCGCCAGCAGCTTGGCCGGCGTTGACTGGGGCTACACCTTC	CASSLAGVDWGYTF
TRBJ1-4	TRBV7-8	TRBD1	.	TGTGCCAGCAGCCCAGCGGGACAGGGAGGAAAACTGTTTTTT	CASSPAGQGGKLFF
TRBJ2-7	TRBV5-6	.	.	TGTGCCAGCAGCTCGACAGGAGTCTACGAGCAGTACTTC	CASSSTGVYEQYF
TRBJ2-3	TRBV7-6	TRBD2	.	TGTGCCAGCAGCTCATCTAGCGGGGGGAGCACAGATACGCAGTATTTT	CASSSSSGGSTDTQYF
TRBJ1-5	TRBV27	.	.	TGTGCCACTAAACTAAACAGGGCTAGCAATCAGCCCCAGCATTTT	CATKLNRASNQPQHF
TRBJ2-1	TRBV5-6	.	.	TGTGCCAGCAGCCGGGGGAGCGGAACCTACAATGAGCAGTTCTTC	CASSRGSGTYNEQFF
TRBJ1-5	TRBV6-1	.	.	TGTGCCAGCCGTCTTTCACTTAATCAGCCCCAGCATTTT	CASRLSLNQPQHF
TRBJ1-1	TRBV7-6	.	.	TGTGCCAGCAGCTTAGGGGGCGCCGGAACTGAAGCTTTCTTT	CASSLGGAGTEAFF
TRBJ2-1	TRBV2	TRBD2	few	TGTGCCAGCTCAAGAGCCTTTAGCGGGGGGACCTCCAGATACAATGAGCAGTTCTTC	CASSRAFSGGTSRYNEQFF
TRBJ2-1	TRBV5-1	TRBD2	.	TGCGCCAGCAGCTTGGCCCCCAGCGGGGGGGCAAGTGAGCAGTTCTTC	CASSLAPSGGASEQFF
TRBJ2-3	TRBV6-6	.	.	TGTGCCAGCAGTTACTCGAGGGAGAAGGCGCAGTATTTT	CASSYSREKAQYF
TRBJ2-7	TRBV5-1	TRBD1	once	TGCGCCAGCAGCGTGGCGTCGGTCGGGACAGAGAGCGAGCAGTACTTC	CASSVASVGTESEQYF
TRBJ1-6	TRBV2	.	.	TGTGCCAGCAGTGGGCCCGGGACGGAGGGAAACTATAATTCACCCCTCCACTTT	CASSGPGTEGNYNSPLHF
TRBJ2-1	TRBV7-2	.	.	TGTGCCAGCAGCCCCCATACGCGGGGACTGTTCTTC	CASSPHTRGLFF
TRBJ1-3	TRBV7-9	TRBD1	.	TGTGCCAGCAGCTTAGCTGATTCAGGGGGGTCTGGAAACACCATATATTTT	CASSLADSGGSGNTIYF
TRBJ1-2	TRBV25-1	.	.	TGTGCCAGCAGTACGGGGGGCGCGGTTGGCTACACCTTC	CASSTGGAVGYTF
TRBJ1-2	TRBV7-3	.	.	TGTGCCAGCAGCTTAACGTGGGGCGCTGGCTACACCTTC	CASSLTWGAGYTF
TRBJ1-3	TRBV6-1	.	.	TGTGCCAGCAGTGAAGGGCTCACCTTAAACACCATATATTTT	CASSEGLTLNTIYF
TRBJ1-1	TRBV6-1	TRBD1	.	TGTGCCAGCATCCAAGACAGGGCGAACACTGAAGCTTTCTTT	CASIQDRANTEAFF
TRBJ1-3	TRBV5-1	.	.	TGCGCCAGCAAGCCCCTTGATACTTTCTCTGGAAACACCATATATTTT	CASKPLDTFSGNTIYF
TRBJ1-1	TRBV19	.	.	TGTGCCAGTGGCTACACGGGGGGCACTGAAGCTTTCTTT	CASGYTGGTEAFF
TRBJ1-2	TRBV10-3	.	.	TGTGCCATCAGGAAGGGCCAATCGACAGACTATGGCTACACCTTC	CAIRKGQSTDYGYTF
TRBJ2-1	TRBV2	TRBD2	.	TGTGCCAGCAGTGGGGCCAGCGGGGGGGCCGTCAATGAGCAGTTCTTC	CASSGASGGAVNEQFF
TRBJ1-1	TRBV6-1	.	.	TGTGCCAGCAGTGAATCCCGGTTGTCCTACTTGGCTTTCTTT	CASSESRLSYLAFF
TRBJ1-1	TRBV9	.	.	TGTGCCAGCAGCGTAGGGGCCAACACTGAAGCTTTCTTT	CASSVGANTEAFF
TRBJ2-4	TRBV30	TRBD1	.	TGTGCCTGGAGTGGGCATCATCCGGGACAGGGGACAAAGTCGTTATCCAAAAACATTCAGTACTTC	CAWSGHHPGQGTKSLSKNIQYF
TRBJ1-2	TRBV4-2	TRBD1	.	TGTGCCAGCAGCCAGAACGCGGGACAGGTGGAGGGTGGCTACACCTTC	CASSQNAGQVEGGYTF
TRBJ1-5	TRBV5-5	TRBD1	.	TGTGCCAGCAGTACAGGGGTCAGCAATCAGCCCCAGCATTTT	CASSTGVSNQPQHF
TRBJ2-1	TRBV6-1	TRBD2	.	TGTGCCAGCAGTGGAAGACTAGCGGGATTCAATGAGCAGTTCTTC	CASSGRLAGFNEQFF
TRBJ1-1	TRBV9	.	.	TGTGCCAGCAGCGTAGACCAGCGGGGATACACTGAGGCTTTCTTT	CASSVDQRGYTEAFF
TRBJ1-1	TRBV9	.	.	TGTGCCAGCAGTCTACAGGTGAGGAGCACTGAAGCTTTCTTT	CASSLQVRSTEAFF
TRBJ1-1	TRBV5-1	TRBD1	.	TGCGCCAGCAGCGATCAACAGGGGATGAACACTGAAGCTTTCTTT	CASSDQQGMNTEAFF
TRBJ1-2	TRBV7-2	TRBD1	.	TGTGCCAGCAGCTTAGCGCCCGCGGACAGGGATGGCTACACCTTC	CASSLAPADRDGYTF
TRBJ1-1	TRBV13	.	.	TGTGCCAGCAGCTTCTTGGGACTAGGGAACACTGAAGCTTTCTTT	CASSFLGLGNTEAFF
TRBJ2-2	TRBV5-8	.	.	TGTGCCAGCACCGGGGACTCTTTGAACACCGGGGAGCTGTTTTTT	CASTGDSLNTGELFF
TRBJ1-3	TRBV15	.	.	TGTGCCACCAGCCTTAGGTCGGGGACTGGAAACACCATATATTTT	CATSLRSGTGNTIYF
TRBJ1-2	TRBV10-2	TRBD1	.	TGCGCCAGCAGTGATGGGGGGACAGGGGCTAATTATGGCTACACCTTC	CASSDGGTGANYGYTF